Below are 24 T cell receptor beta chains sequenced from a single sample in a study of shared clonotypes between healthy human individuals. Sequencing was performed with immunoSEQ multiplex PCR; in TCRdb, only in-frame clones are kept and a portion is missing. Among about 2.4 million clones listed, 90% to 95% were seen once. What was sequenced was naive CD4+ T cells sorted from blood. Noted subset: CD45RA+ positively selected. Source of these receptors: a man aged 18 to 29 in good health.

The V and J genes are TRBV5-1 and TRBJ2-1; the match to TRBD2 covers 10 bases. The CDR3 is made up of 15 amino acids. Germline V gene lookup returns CDR1 SGHRS and CDR2 YFSETQ. V dropped 4 bases and J dropped 6; count of bases not matched to a gene: 7. The CDR3 sequence is CASSDASGSFNEQFF. CDR3 in DNA: TGCGCCAGCAGCGACGCTAGCGGGAGCTTCAATGAGCAGTTCTTC.

Concerning this clone: Other DNA sequences of this sample code for an identical CDR3. The chain joins TRBV11-2 to TRBJ1-2; D ambiguous. The germline V gene encodes CDR1 SGHAT and CDR2 FQNNGV. CDR3 size: 12 residues. Trimming left V 0 bases short and J 4 bases short, with 3 bases between. The CDR3 reads CASSLDSYGYTF. CDR3 DNA sequence: TGTGCCAGCAGCTTAGACAGCTATGGCTACACCTTC.

This chain joins TRBV29-1 and TRBJ2-3; 9 nucleotides match TRBD2. This CDR3 is built from 14 residues. The ends lost 7 bases at V and 8 bases at J; junction bases unmatched: 13. The V gene's germline CDR1 is SQVTM and CDR2 ANQGSEA. CDR3 nucleotides: TGCAGCGGGGACATAGCGGGAGTGGGAGGTACGCAGTATTTT. Translating gives CSGDIAGVGGTQYF.

As for this clone: The identical CDR3 is also encoded by other nucleotide sequences in the sample. J is TRBJ2-3 and V is TRBV30; no reliable D call. This CDR3 comprises 11 residues. CDR1 GTSNPN and CDR2 SVGIG come from the germline V gene (reference sequence). The V and J ends lost 4 bases and 2 bases respectively, with 4 bases between them. The CDR3 sequence is CAWTATDTQYF. The CDR3 DNA reads as TGTGCCTGGACCGCCACAGATACGCAGTATTTT.

The chain joins TRBV2 to TRBJ2-5; tentatively, D is TRBD2 (7 bases). In germline, CDR1 is SNHLY, CDR2 FYNNEI. The CDR3 contains 14 residues. V dropped 7 bases and J dropped 5 bases, with 17 bases sitting between them. The CDR3 region has the DNA TGTGCCAGCATAGAAGGGGGGGCCGGGGAGACCCAGTACTTC. Translated: CASIEGGAGETQYF.

The chain links TRBV11-2 to TRBJ1-3; D is undetermined. CDR1 and CDR2 from the germline V gene are SGHAT and FQNNGV. V lost 5 bases and J 3 bases, leaving 8 bases between the germline ends. The CDR3 loop spans 13 amino acids. Here the CDR3 reads CASSRQVGNTIYF. CDR3 coding DNA: TGTGCCAGCAGCCGGCAGGTTGGAAACACCATATATTTT.

The count of this clone is one. This chain joins TRBV19 and TRBJ1-4; D not certain. The length of the CDR3 is 13 residues. V dropped 1 base and J dropped 11 bases, with 11 bases sitting between them. The germline CDR1 and CDR2 sequences are LNHDA and SQIVND (reference sequence). This CDR3 reads CASSIGEYSKLFF. CDR3 DNA sequence: TGTGCCAGTAGTATAGGGGAGTATTCTAAACTGTTTTTT.

The J gene is TRBJ1-1, the V gene TRBV7-9; D not certain. This CDR3 spans 13 amino acids. V lost 5 bases to trimming and J lost 1 base, with 8 bases between them. Looked up from germline, CDR1 is SEHNR and CDR2 is FQNEAQ (reference sequence). The CDR3 is CASSRDWNTEAFF. The CDR3 nucleotides read TGTGCCAGCAGCCGCGACTGGAACACTGAAGCTTTCTTT.

The chain uses TRBV2 and TRBJ2-1; TRBD2 matches at 9 bases. The CDR3 has 17 residues. CDR1 and CDR2 (germline): SNHLY, FYNNEI. V lost 0 bases and J lost 5; bases outside the gene matches: 8. The CDR3 loop reads CASSEAPRGGAHNEQFF. CDR3 DNA: TGTGCCAGCAGTGAAGCGCCGCGCGGGGGGGCCCACAATGAGCAGTTCTTC.

The chain combines TRBV23-1 with TRBJ2-7; 7 nucleotides agree with TRBD1. TRBV23-1 has ORF status, its function being uncertain. This CDR3 contains 13 residues. The junction had 7 bases not matched to a gene; V was cut back by 8 bases and J by 3 bases. CDR3 DNA sequence: TGCGCCAGCCTAATAAGACAGGGCTACGAGCAGTACTTC. It codes for CASLIRQGYEQYF.

V is TRBV5-1 and J is TRBJ2-3, with TRBD2 as a possible D gene (6 bases). The germline CDR1 and CDR2 sequences are SGHRS and YFSETQ. Trimming removed 3 bases at V and 1 base at J, with 12 bases between. The CDR3 contains 15 residues. This CDR3 is CASSYRDSRTDTQYF. The CDR3 DNA reads TGCGCCAGCAGCTACCGGGACTCTCGCACAGATACGCAGTATTTT.

The V and J genes are TRBV10-3 and TRBJ2-1, with TRBD2 matching 8 bases. The CDR3 covers 16 residues. V shed 0 bases and J 10 bases; nucleotides not matched to a gene: 11. Germline CDR1 reads ENHRY; CDR2 reads SYGVKD. CDR3 bases: TGTGCCATCAGTGAGTCGTCGGGGGGGGCGGTCCGAGAGCAGTTCTTC. Residues: CAISESSGGAVREQFF.

The rearrangement links TRBV6-5 to TRBJ1-5, with a weak D call TRBD1 (6 bases). The CDR3 extends over 14 amino acids. Germline CDR1 is MNHEY and CDR2 is SVGAGI. V was trimmed by 6 bases and J by 4 bases, leaving 13 bases between them. CDR3 coding DNA: TGTGCCAGCAGAAGGGGGTTTACTAATCAGCCCCAGCATTTT. It codes for CASRRGFTNQPQHF.

The chain uses TRBV9 and TRBJ1-1; possibly TRBD1 for D (5 bases). Trimming took 2 bases from V and 4 from J, leaving 9 bases between them. The CDR3 totals 13 residues. Germline V CDR1 and CDR2: SGDLS, YYNGEE. The chain's CDR3 is CASSVWGSTEAFF. The CDR3 coding sequence is TGTGCCAGCAGCGTTTGGGGGAGCACTGAAGCTTTCTTT.

CDR3 amino acids: CASSPGGRGANVLTF. Written as DNA, the CDR3 is TGTGCCAGCAGTCCAGGGGGCCGTGGGGCCAACGTCCTGACTTTC. This sequence joins TRBV7-2 and TRBJ2-6; the match to TRBD1 covers 8 bases. Germline V gene sequence: CDR1 SGHTA, CDR2 FQGNSA. The CDR3 length is 15 residues. V dropped 6 bases and J dropped 3; count of bases not matched to a gene: 4.

The rearrangement joins TRBV10-3 to TRBJ1-4; D might be TRBD1 (5 bases). Deletions cut 6 bases from V and 2 bases from J, with 19 bases between. CDR1 and CDR2 from the germline V gene are ENHRY and SYGVKD. CDR3 length: 17 residues. DNA for the CDR3: TGTGCCATCAGGGCGGGGACCGGGACGGTGACTAATGAAAAACTGTTTTTT. As protein: CAIRAGTGTVTNEKLFF.

The chain carries TRBV5-1 and TRBJ2-3; a possible D gene is TRBD1 (6 bases). The CDR3 runs 14 residues. V gave up 5 bases and J gave up 4 bases, with 14 bases separating them. Per germline, CDR1 SGHRS and CDR2 YFSETQ. The chain's CDR3 is CASRDSSGPDTQYF. CDR3 coding DNA: TGCGCCAGCAGGGACAGCTCAGGGCCAGATACGCAGTATTTT.

This clone was observed once. V usage is TRBV6-5 and J usage is TRBJ1-3; D unclear. Germline V gene data show CDR1 as MNHEY and CDR2 as SVGAGI. Trimming took 6 bases from V and 0 from J, leaving 12 bases between them. CDR3 length: 15 residues. The CDR3 spells CASSPDGSSGNTIYF. The CDR3, as DNA: TGTGCCAGCAGCCCGGACGGGAGCTCTGGAAACACCATATATTTT.

As DNA, the CDR3 is TGTGCCAGCAGCTTAGTGGGTGGTTCCTATGGCTACACCTTC. Its translation is CASSLVGGSYGYTF. The rearrangement uses TRBV7-2 and TRBJ1-2; D is uncertain. Trimming removed 1 base at V and 4 bases at J, with 10 bases between. The germline V gene has CDR1 SGHTA and CDR2 FQGNSA. The CDR3 runs to 14 residues.

The table lists this clone with a count of one. The chain has TRBV5-1 and TRBJ2-1; possible D gene TRBD1, 6 bases. Trimming removed 7 bases from V and 4 bases from J, with 15 bases in between. The CDR3 sequence is 14 residues long. Germline lookup yields CDR1 SGHRS and CDR2 YFSETQ. The CDR3 nucleotides are TGCGCCAGCGCCCCGACAGGTTTATACAATGAGCAGTTCTTC. Translation gives CASAPTGLYNEQFF.

The V call is TRBV7-2, the J call TRBJ2-3; D gene ambiguous. CDR1 SGHTA and CDR2 FQGNSA come from the germline V gene. The CDR3 sequence is 15 residues long. V was cut by 2 bases and J by 1 base, with 10 bases left in between. CDR3: CASSLWRLGTDTQYF. DNA of the CDR3: TGTGCCAGCAGCTTATGGAGATTGGGCACAGATACGCAGTATTTT.

Comments on this clone: This same CDR3 is encoded by further DNA sequences in the sample. The chain recombines TRBV7-9 with TRBJ2-2; 8 bases align to TRBD1. The CDR3 loop spans 15 amino acids. After removal of 1 base from V and 4 bases from J, the junction contained 2 bases not matched to a gene. From germline, CDR1 is SEHNR and CDR2 FQNEAQ (reference sequence). CDR3 nucleotides: TGTGCCAGCAGCTTAGGGACAGGGACCACCGGGGAGCTGTTTTTT. Its translation: CASSLGTGTTGELFF.

Of note for this clone: This sample includes further DNA sequences coding for the same CDR3. This rearrangement joins TRBV7-3 to TRBJ1-1, with unresolved D. Trimming cost V 0 bases and J 1 base, with 3 bases left between them. This CDR3 has 13 residues. CDR1 is SGHTA, CDR2 FQGTGA, per germline. CDR3 sequence (DNA): TGTGCCAGCAGCTTAACCCCGAACACTGAAGCTTTCTTT. Translation gives CASSLTPNTEAFF.

This sequence joins TRBV10-3 and TRBJ2-7; 7 bases map to TRBD1. The CDR3 is 14 amino acids. Germline V gives CDR1 ENHRY, CDR2 SYGVKD. The trim removed 10 bases at V and 3 bases at J, leaving 12 bases unmatched. This chain's CDR3 is CATRGGEMIYEQYF. CDR3 coding DNA: TGTGCCACTCGAGGGGGCGAAATGATCTACGAGCAGTACTTC.